Following are 30 T cell receptor beta chains from one sample sequenced in a study of PD-L1 blockade in urothelial cancer. Clones were read by immunoSEQ multiplex PCR, and TCRdb kept only the in-frame ones, dropping some. The sample lists more than 35,000 clones, roughly 38% occurring once. Sequenced here: tumor tissue, sampled before atezolizumab (anti-PD-L1) treatment. Receptors originate from a man in his 60s with urothelial cancer.

This clone was seen at least ten times. The chain combines TRBV6-8 with TRBJ1-1; 7 positions agree with TRBD1. The germline V gene has CDR1 MNHGY and CDR2 SAAAGT. V dropped 6 bases and J dropped 0; count of bases not matched to a gene: 13. This CDR3 comprises 17 residues. In DNA form, the CDR3 reads TGTGCCAGCAGCCCTCCCAGGACAGGCCCGATGAACACTGAAGCTTTCTTT. Translating gives CASSPPRTGPMNTEAFF.

This sequence joins TRBV6-8 and TRBJ2-5; TRBD1 matches 9 bases. This CDR3 is 14 amino acids long. Per the germline V gene, CDR1 is MNHGY and CDR2 is SAAAGT. J gave up 2 bases and V 6 bases, and 4 bases lay outside the gene matches. The CDR3 DNA reads TGTGCCAGCAGGGAAGACAGGGGGCAAGAGACCCAGTACTTC. Its protein is CASREDRGQETQYF.

A few counts support this clone. The J gene is TRBJ2-3, the V gene TRBV4-1; 7 bases are a match to TRBD2. The CDR3 contains 17 residues. The germline CDR1 and CDR2 sequences are MGHRA and YSYEKL. J lost 0 bases, V lost 0 bases, and 6 bases had no gene match. The CDR3 spells CASSQEAGVSSTDTQYF. The DNA for the CDR3 is TGCGCCAGCAGCCAAGAGGCGGGAGTATCTAGCACAGATACGCAGTATTTT.

The chain recombines TRBV28 with TRBJ2-5, with no clear D. V gave up 2 bases and J gave up 5 bases, with 9 bases separating them. CDR3 length equals 13 residues. Germline CDR1 reads MDHEN; CDR2 reads SYDVKM. The CDR3 sequence is CASSLPSRETQYF. The CDR3 nucleotides read TGTGCCAGCAGTTTACCGAGTCGGGAGACCCAGTACTTC.

The J gene is TRBJ2-1, the V gene TRBV19; the match to TRBD2 covers 9 bases. J gave up 8 bases and V 1 base, and 6 bases lay outside the gene matches. Germline V gene lookup returns CDR1 LNHDA and CDR2 SQIVND (reference sequence). The CDR3 runs to 15 residues. In DNA form, the CDR3 reads TGTGCCAGTAGTATAGTGGGCGGGAGGGCTGATGAGCAGTTCTTC. Protein sequence: CASSIVGGRADEQFF.

This clone was seen once. This chain joins TRBV5-1 and TRBJ2-7; D gene uncertain. The V gene lost 4 bases and the J gene lost 1 base, with 12 bases spanning the gap. Germline V gives CDR1 SGHRS, CDR2 YFSETQ. The CDR3 sequence is 14 residues long. The CDR3 loop is CASSGEEYSYEQYF. CDR3 sequence (DNA): TGCGCCAGCAGCGGAGAGGAATATTCCTACGAGCAGTACTTC.

The chain has TRBV30 and TRBJ1-2; the D gene is possibly TRBD1 (6 bases). Germline V gene sequence: CDR1 GTSNPN, CDR2 SVGIG (reference sequence). Trimming cost V 1 base and J 8 bases, with 11 bases left between them. This CDR3 has 12 amino acids. The CDR3 is CAWSDRVVGYTF. CDR3 nucleotide sequence: TGTGCCTGGAGTGACAGGGTCGTAGGCTACACCTTC.

This clone was detected a few times. This chain connects TRBV9 to TRBJ1-6; weak D call: TRBD1 (5 bases). With 4 bases removed from V and 10 bases from J, the gap between germline ends came to 9 bases. This CDR3 region has 12 residues. In germline, CDR1 is SGDLS, CDR2 YYNGEE. Here the CDR3 reads CASSRGRSPLHF. CDR3 sequence (DNA): TGTGCCAGCAGCAGGGGTAGATCACCCCTCCACTTT. Drawing the rest from reference TRBV9 and TRBJ1-6, the complete variable domain is DSGVTQTPKHLITATGQRVTLRCSPRSGDLSVYWYQQSLDQGLQFLIQYYNGEERAKGNILERFSAQQFPDLHSELNLSSLELGDSALYFCASSRGRSPLHFGNGTRLTVT.

The chain employs TRBV28 and TRBJ1-2, with TRBD1 matching over 9 bases. J gave up 2 bases and V 6 bases, and 4 bases lay outside the gene matches. CDR3 length: 14 amino acids. Germline CDR1 reads MDHEN; CDR2 reads SYDVKM. CDR3 loop: CASRGTGRNYGYTF. The DNA for the CDR3 is TGTGCCAGCAGAGGGACAGGGAGGAACTATGGCTACACCTTC.

The CDR3 nucleotides read TGTGCCAGCAGTTCCCACTCAGGGGGAAGCTCCTACGAGCAGTACTTC. Residues: CASSSHSGGSSYEQYF. This sequence joins TRBV6-8 and TRBJ2-7, with 7 positions matching TRBD1. CDR1 and CDR2 from the germline V gene are MNHGY and SAAAGT. Trimming removed 4 bases from V and 0 bases from J; junction bases left unmatched: 9. The CDR3 spans 16 residues.

The chain combines TRBV18 with TRBJ2-7; 8 bases line up with TRBD1. The CDR3 runs 13 residues. The junction had 3 bases not matched to a gene; V was cut back by 5 bases and J by 3 bases. Germline V gives CDR1 KGHSH, CDR2 LQKENI. CDR3 in amino acids: CASSVTGGYEQYF. CDR3 DNA sequence: TGTGCCAGCTCAGTAACAGGGGGCTACGAGCAGTACTTC. The full variable domain, with the rest looked up from reference TRBV18 and TRBJ2-7, is NAGVMQNPRHLVRRRGQEARLRCSPMKGHSHVYWYRQLPEEGLKFMVYLQKENIIDESGMPKERFSAEFPKEGPSILRIQQVVRGDSAAYFCASSVTGGYEQYFGPGTRLTVT.

The chain links TRBV18 to TRBJ2-3, with 11 bases fitting TRBD1. The CDR3 sequence is 15 residues long. V shed 2 bases and J 4 bases; nucleotides not matched to a gene: 2. Germline V gene sequence: CDR1 KGHSH, CDR2 LQKENI. The CDR3 sequence is CASSPGQGASDTQYF. DNA of the CDR3: TGTGCCAGCTCACCAGGACAGGGGGCATCAGATACGCAGTATTTT.

The chain has TRBV11-3 and TRBJ2-7, with 11 bases identical to TRBD2. With 3 bases clipped from V and 7 bases from J, the junction kept 5 bases outside the gene matches. Per the germline V gene, CDR1 is SGHNT and CDR2 is YENEEA. The CDR3 consists of 14 residues. The CDR3 loop is CASSFTSGSKEQYF. The CDR3 DNA sequence: TGTGCCAGCAGCTTTACTAGCGGGAGTAAAGAGCAGTACTTC.

The rearrangement uses TRBV18 and TRBJ2-3; D remains unclear. This CDR3 region has 12 residues. Germline assignment: CDR1 KGHSH and CDR2 LQKENI. The V and J ends lost 3 bases and 4 bases respectively, with 5 bases between them. This chain's CDR3 is CASSPAADTQYF. Written as DNA, the CDR3 is TGTGCCAGCTCACCGGCGGCAGATACGCAGTATTTT.

J is TRBJ1-3 and V is TRBV19, with TRBD1 as a possible D gene (5 bases). Germline assignment: CDR1 LNHDA and CDR2 SQIVND (reference sequence). V lost 5 bases, J lost 3 bases, and 14 bases lay in between. The CDR3 sequence is 15 residues long. In DNA, the CDR3 is TGTGCCAGTAGTGTGCAGGGCGGCCTTGGAAACACCATATATTTT. It encodes CASSVQGGLGNTIYF.

This clone has a handful of counts. The rearrangement links TRBV11-3 to TRBJ2-4; D remains ambiguous. Germline CDR1 SGHNT, CDR2 YENEEA. CDR3 length: 14 amino acids. The germline V and J ends were trimmed by 7 bases and 2 bases, with 12 bases remaining between them. The CDR3 loop is CASTAGLTKNIQYF. For the CDR3, the DNA is TGTGCCAGCACGGCCGGGTTGACCAAAAACATTCAGTACTTC.

The chain joins TRBV6-8 to TRBJ1-2, with D uncertain. Germline lookup yields CDR1 MNHGY and CDR2 SAAAGT. V lost 6 bases to trimming and J lost 9 bases, with 14 bases between them. CDR3 length: 12 residues. As DNA, the CDR3 is TGTGCCAGCAGGACGAGTGGGAACAGCTACACCTTC. Residues: CASRTSGNSYTF.

The chain employs TRBV9 and TRBJ2-7; maybe TRBD1 (6 bases). The CDR3 has 13 residues. The V end was cut by 5 bases, the J end by 4 bases, with 13 bases between. Germline CDR1 is SGDLS and CDR2 is YYNGEE. The CDR3 nucleotides are TGTGCCAGCAGTCTGGGGGCATTGTACGAGCAGTACTTC. Translation: CASSLGALYEQYF.

The V call is TRBV12-5, the J call TRBJ1-1; possibly TRBD1 for D (5 bases). The CDR3 totals 16 residues. CDR1 and CDR2 from the germline V gene are LGHNT and FRNRAP. Here the CDR3 DNA reads TGTGCCAGCATCCGGGGACGGGACTCCTGGAGCACTGAAGCTTTCTTT. Translation gives CASIRGRDSWSTEAFF.

This clone was counted between two and nine times. The gene calls are TRBV6-8 and TRBJ1-4; 7 positions agree with TRBD1. This CDR3 contains 15 residues. V was clipped by 6 bases and J by 4 bases; unmatched bases: 8. Germline-derived CDR1 and CDR2 are MNHGY and SAAAGT. CDR3 residues: CASSKPGQINEKLFF. CDR3 in DNA: TGTGCCAGCAGCAAGCCGGGACAGATTAATGAAAAACTGTTTTTT.

The chain links TRBV28 to TRBJ2-7, with D possibly matching TRBD2 (5 bases). The V end lost 5 bases, the J end lost 6 bases, and 11 bases lay between the germline ends. The CDR3 is 12 residues long. From germline, CDR1 is MDHEN and CDR2 SYDVKM. This CDR3 is CASSPNSAEQYF. The CDR3 region has the DNA TGTGCCAGCAGTCCGAATAGCGCCGAGCAGTACTTC.

This clone turned up a few times. The chain uses TRBV23-1 and TRBJ2-1, with D maybe TRBD1 (6 bases). TRBV23-1 is identified as an open reading frame with a role that is uncertain. V was shortened by 6 bases and J by 9 bases, with 18 bases between the two germline ends. The CDR3 runs 14 residues. The CDR3 loop is CASSQDYGGGEQFF. The CDR3 DNA reads as TGCGCCAGCAGCCAAGATTATGGGGGCGGTGAGCAGTTCTTC.

The chain has TRBV18 and TRBJ2-4; D uncertain. The CDR3 spans 17 residues. Germline assignment: CDR1 KGHSH and CDR2 LQKENI. The ends were cut back, 5 bases at V and 5 bases at J, with 22 bases in the middle. As DNA, the CDR3 is TGTGCCAGCTCAACCCCCGTTGAACAAGTCTTCCAAAACATTCAGTACTTC. Its translation: CASSTPVEQVFQNIQYF.

This chain links TRBV12-5 with TRBJ1-2; no reliable D call. The CDR3 has 14 residues. Germline-derived CDR1 and CDR2 are LGHNT and FRNRAP. The V end was cut by 0 bases, the J end by 8 bases, with 13 bases between. In nucleotides, the CDR3 is TGTGCTAGTGGTTTGGTAACAGCCGCTAGCGGCTACACCTTC. It codes for CASGLVTAASGYTF.

This clone was counted a few times. This rearrangement joins TRBV9 to TRBJ2-2; TRBD1 aligns across 9 bases. Unmatched junction bases numbered 4, after V lost 3 bases and J lost 7 bases. Germline V lookup: CDR1 SGDLS, CDR2 YYNGEE. The CDR3 sequence is 14 residues long. The CDR3 region has the DNA TGTGCCAGCAGCGCCGGGGACAGGGTCGGGGAGCTGTTTTTT. Translated, it gives CASSAGDRVGELFF. Drawing the rest from reference TRBV9 and TRBJ2-2, the complete variable domain is DSGVTQTPKHLITATGQRVTLRCSPRSGDLSVYWYQQSLDQGLQFLIQYYNGEERAKGNILERFSAQQFPDLHSELNLSSLELGDSALYFCASSAGDRVGELFFGEGSRLTVL.

The genes are TRBV19 and TRBJ2-2, with 11 bases lining up with TRBD2. Germline lookup yields CDR1 LNHDA and CDR2 SQIVND (reference sequence). The CDR3 has 16 residues. Trimming at V came to 7 bases and at J to 4 bases, leaving 8 bases not matched to a gene. CDR3 amino acids: CASNPLAGVSTGELFF. The CDR3 region has the DNA TGTGCCAGTAACCCACTAGCGGGAGTTAGCACCGGGGAGCTGTTTTTT.

The gene calls are TRBV11-3 and TRBJ1-2; a weak D match, TRBD1 (5 bases). This CDR3 is 14 amino acids long. Trimming took off 3 bases at V and 5 bases at J, with 13 bases between the two ends. Germline V lookup: CDR1 SGHNT, CDR2 YENEEA. The CDR3 sequence: CASSLGPTEYGYTF. The CDR3 DNA reads TGTGCCAGCAGCTTGGGACCCACGGAGTATGGCTACACCTTC.

The chain has TRBV14 and TRBJ1-1; TRBD1 might be the D (5 bases). CDR1 and CDR2 (germline): SGHDN, FVKESK. This CDR3 spans 15 amino acids. Between the trimmed V and J ends, which lost 0 bases and 3 bases, there was a span of 11 bases. Here the CDR3 DNA reads TGTGCCAGCAGCCAAGATGGAGGGGATTACACTGAAGCTTTCTTT. Its translation is CASSQDGGDYTEAFF.

The chain joins TRBV9 to TRBJ1-1; 7 nucleotides agree with TRBD1. CDR3 length: 16 residues. V lost 4 bases and J lost 3; bases outside the gene matches: 12. The V gene's germline CDR1 is SGDLS and CDR2 YYNGEE. DNA of the CDR3: TGTGCCAGCAGCCCACTTGACAGGGTTAGGGACACTGAAGCTTTCTTT. This codes for CASSPLDRVRDTEAFF.

The rearrangement links TRBV9 to TRBJ2-7, with a weak D call TRBD1 (6 bases). In germline, CDR1 is SGDLS, CDR2 YYNGEE. There are 17 residues in the CDR3. V lost 4 bases and J 1 base, leaving 21 bases between the germline ends. The CDR3 sequence is CASSSQGGLVGSYEQYF. The CDR3 DNA reads TGTGCCAGCAGCTCACAAGGGGGTTTGGTGGGATCCTACGAGCAGTACTTC.